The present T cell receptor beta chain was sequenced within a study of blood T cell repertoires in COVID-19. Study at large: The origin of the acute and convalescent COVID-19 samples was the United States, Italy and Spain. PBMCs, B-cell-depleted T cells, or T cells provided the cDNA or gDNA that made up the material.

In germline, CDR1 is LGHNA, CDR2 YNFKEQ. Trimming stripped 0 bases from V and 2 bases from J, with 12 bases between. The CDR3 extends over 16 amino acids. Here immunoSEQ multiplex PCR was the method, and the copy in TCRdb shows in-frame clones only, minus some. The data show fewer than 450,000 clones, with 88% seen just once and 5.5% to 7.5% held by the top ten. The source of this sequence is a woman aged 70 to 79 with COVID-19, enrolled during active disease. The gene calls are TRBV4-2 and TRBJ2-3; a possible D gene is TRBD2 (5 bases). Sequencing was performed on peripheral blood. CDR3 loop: CASSQEGTGFTDTQYF. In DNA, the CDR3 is TGTGCCAGCAGCCAAGAAGGTACGGGGTTCACAGATACGCAGTATTTT.